Below, 12 T cell receptor beta chains from the same sample are listed, as sequenced in a study of T cells in Graves' hyperthyroidism and ophthalmopathy. It was RNA transcripts that yielded the amplified TCR beta CDR3 regions. The TCR CDR3 was amplified in a first-round RT-PCR using the HTBI primer set. TCRdb used MiXCR to reprocess the multiplex PCR reads, holding one entry per CDR3 protein. The data contain roughly 510,000 distinct CDR3 sequences, less than 25% of them seen just once; the ten biggest clones take up about 26%. Input material: blood. Every receptor here comes from a man aged 18 to 35 with Graves' hyperthyroidism.

Many counts were recorded for this clonotype. In DNA form, the CDR3 reads TGTGCCAGCAGCTCTTGGAAGGACGGGATTGAAGCTTTCTTT. Translated: CASSSWKDGIEAFF. The chain couples TRBV11-2 to TRBJ1-1; no clear D gene. Germline CDR1 is SGHAT and CDR2 is FQNNGV. This CDR3 has 14 residues. V lost 4 bases and J lost 7, with 16 bases in between.

This clonotype was recorded many times. The chain carries TRBV7-9 and TRBJ2-5, with TRBD2 identical over 8 bases. The CDR3 sequence is 14 residues long. CDR1 SEHNR and CDR2 FQNEAQ come from the germline V gene (reference sequence). The trim removed 5 bases at V and 4 bases at J, leaving 6 bases unmatched. The CDR3 nucleotides read TGTGCCAGCAGCCAACTGAGCGGGGGAGAGACCCAGTACTTC. Its protein product is CASSQLSGGETQYF. The whole variable domain, remainder taken from reference TRBV7-9 and TRBJ2-5, is DTGVSQNPRHKITKRGQNVTFRCDPISEHNRLYWYRQTLGQGPEFLTYFQNEAQLEKSRLLSDRFSAERPKGSFSTLEIQRTEQGDSAMYLCASSQLSGGETQYFGPGTRLLVL.

This clonotype was found a few times. V and J are TRBV20-1 and TRBJ1-6; 8 positions agree with TRBD1. Germline-derived CDR1 and CDR2 are DFQATT and SNEGSKA (reference sequence). The trim removed 3 bases at V and 9 bases at J, leaving 7 bases unmatched. This CDR3 comprises 14 residues. Here the CDR3 DNA reads TGCAGTGCTAGGGCGGACAGGGTGGGTTCACCCCTCCACTTT. Encoded protein: CSARADRVGSPLHF.

This clonotype was observed at least ten times. This rearrangement joins TRBV12-3 or TRBV12-4 to TRBJ1-2; the D gene is possibly TRBD1 (6 bases). The CDR3 spans 14 residues. The V gene lost 3 bases and the J gene lost 2 bases, with 10 bases spanning the gap. The CDR3 loop is CASSLLGTNYGYTF. The CDR3 DNA sequence: TGTGCCAGCAGTTTGTTAGGGACAAACTATGGCTACACCTTC.

This clonotype appeared many times. The V call is TRBV20-1, the J call TRBJ2-5; no clear D gene. The CDR3 runs to 11 residues. Looked up from germline, CDR1 is DFQATT and CDR2 is SNEGSKA (reference sequence). Trimming took off 5 bases at V and 2 bases at J, with 6 bases between the two ends. The CDR3 DNA sequence: TGCAGTGCTTGGGATCAAGAGACCCAGTACTTC. It yields the protein CSAWDQETQYF.

V usage is TRBV30 and J usage is TRBJ2-5, with 7 nucleotides matching TRBD2. Germline V gene sequence: CDR1 GTSNPN, CDR2 SVGIG (reference sequence). The CDR3 loop spans 14 amino acids. The J segment lost 2 bases and the V segment lost 2 bases, leaving 5 bases of the junction unmatched. The CDR3 protein is CAWSPWEGQETQYF. The DNA of the CDR3 is TGTGCCTGGAGTCCCTGGGAGGGGCAAGAGACCCAGTACTTC.

This clonotype was seen only once. This chain joins TRBV12-5 and TRBJ2-5; 11 bases agree with TRBD2. The trim removed 7 bases at V and 1 base at J, leaving 14 bases unmatched. Germline assignment: CDR1 LGHNT and CDR2 FRNRAP. This CDR3 spans 18 amino acids. This chain's CDR3 is CASALRVLAGVTQETQYF. The CDR3, as DNA: TGTGCTAGTGCCCTCAGGGTACTAGCGGGGGTAACCCAAGAGACCCAGTACTTC.

This rearrangement joins TRBV6-2 or TRBV6-3 to TRBJ2-7; TRBD2 matches 10 bases. Per germline, CDR1 MNHEY and CDR2 SVGEGT. The trim removed 6 bases at V and 5 bases at J, leaving 4 bases unmatched. The CDR3 length is 13 residues. In DNA form, the CDR3 reads TGTGCCAGCAGGCCAACTAGCGGGAACGAGCAGTACTTC. Its protein product is CASRPTSGNEQYF.

The V and J genes are TRBV12-3 or TRBV12-4 and TRBJ1-4; D is perhaps TRBD1 (5 bases). The CDR3 is made up of 15 amino acids. V dropped 2 bases and J dropped 4 bases, with 11 bases sitting between them. In nucleotides, the CDR3 is TGTGCCAGCAGTTTAATCGGAGACAGTAATGAAAAACTGTTTTTT. It codes for CASSLIGDSNEKLFF.

The sample holds many counts of this clonotype. The genes are TRBV28 and TRBJ2-7, with 7 bases identical to TRBD1. Trimming at V came to 6 bases and at J to 5 bases, leaving 10 bases not matched to a gene. The CDR3 loop spans 14 amino acids. Germline V gene sequence: CDR1 MDHEN, CDR2 SYDVKM. In DNA form, the CDR3 reads TGTGCCAGCAGCAGAACGACAGGGAACGACGAGCAGTACTTC. It specifies CASSRTTGNDEQYF.

The table lists this clonotype with many counts. The V call is TRBV20-1, the J call TRBJ1-1, with a weak D call TRBD1 (6 bases). Germline CDR1 is DFQATT and CDR2 is SNEGSKA (reference sequence). The CDR3 spans 12 residues. In DNA form, the CDR3 reads TGCAGGCAAACAGGGCTGAACACTGAAGCTTTCTTT. Translated: CRQTGLNTEAFF.

The chain combines TRBV5-6 with TRBJ2-7, with TRBD1 identical over 11 bases. The CDR3 is 16 residues long. The germline CDR1 and CDR2 sequences are SGHDT and YYEEEE. V was pared by 2 bases and J by 5 bases, with 9 bases of the junction left unmatched. Here the CDR3 reads CASSFRWTGGGHEQYF. DNA of the CDR3: TGTGCCAGCAGCTTTCGATGGACAGGGGGCGGGCACGAGCAGTACTTC.